Listed here are 2 T cell receptor beta chains from one sample, sequenced in a study of identical twins. TCRdb re-derived calls from the 5' RACE reads in MiXCR, one entry per CDR3 protein. The table lists 1.5 million to 2 million distinct CDR3 sequences, less than 35% of them singletons. Material for sequencing was cord blood. The receptors originated from a newborn girl in good health.

This chain connects TRBV20-1 to TRBJ1-5; possible D gene TRBD1, 5 bases. This CDR3 spans 14 amino acids. CDR1 and CDR2 (germline): DFQATT, SNEGSKA (reference sequence). Trimming cost V 5 bases and J 0 bases, with 11 bases left between them. The CDR3 bases are TGCAGTGCTTCAGGACACTCTAGCAATCAGCCCCAGCATTTT. This encodes CSASGHSSNQPQHF.

This chain connects TRBV27 to TRBJ2-3; D is unclear. Looked up from germline, CDR1 is MNHEY and CDR2 is SMNVEV (reference sequence). The CDR3 has 15 residues. V was shortened by 2 bases and J by 2 bases, with 11 bases between the two germline ends. The CDR3 nucleotides are TGTGCCAGCAGTTTAGATCGGCGATTCACAGATACGCAGTATTTT. Protein: CASSLDRRFTDTQYF.